Listed here are 25 T cell receptor beta chains from one sample, sequenced in a study of preoperative IRX-2 immunotherapy in early breast cancer. Sequenced by immunoSEQ multiplex PCR; TCRdb stores in-frame clones only, minus some. Among roughly 30,000 clones, 70% to 85% were seen once, and the ten largest hold about 3.3%. Treatment given: preoperative locoregional IRX-2 cytokine immunotherapy. This sample was gathered from a patient treated with IRX-2 immunotherapy. All receptors come from a human donor with breast cancer.

The chain couples TRBV11-3 to TRBJ1-1; D not certain. The CDR3 is 14 amino acids. Germline V gene sequence: CDR1 SGHNT, CDR2 YENEEA. Trimming pared 3 bases from V and 0 bases from J, leaving 8 bases between. CDR3 amino acids: CASSLFGVNTEAFF. CDR3 DNA sequence: TGTGCCAGCAGCTTGTTCGGGGTGAACACTGAAGCTTTCTTT.

The chain has TRBV5-1 and TRBJ1-5; D unresolved. The CDR3 loop spans 14 amino acids. CDR1 is SGHRS and CDR2 is YFSETQ in the germline V gene. V lost 2 bases and J lost 5, with 11 bases in between. The CDR3 nucleotides are TGCGCCAGCAGCTTAGACTCTAGGGATCAGCCCCAGCATTTT. It translates to CASSLDSRDQPQHF.

The chain carries TRBV6-8 and TRBJ2-1; 13 bases are shared with TRBD2. Losses at the gene ends were 2 bases for V and 10 bases for J; bases not matched to a gene: 5. CDR3 length: 15 residues. Germline CDR1 and CDR2: MNHGY and SAAAGT. The CDR3 DNA is TGTGCCAGCAGTTACGGGACTAGCGGGATTAGGGAGCAGTTCTTC. Translated, it gives CASSYGTSGIREQFF.

The rearrangement joins TRBV7-8 to TRBJ1-1; 8 nucleotides line up with TRBD1. Per the germline V gene, CDR1 is SGHVS and CDR2 is FQNEAQ. The CDR3 contains 13 residues. The V segment lost 5 bases and the J segment 4 bases; nucleotides outside the gene matches: 3. This chain's CDR3 is CASSQQGGTEAFF. CDR3 sequence (DNA): TGTGCCAGCAGCCAACAGGGGGGCACTGAAGCTTTCTTT.

J is TRBJ2-5 and V is TRBV28; a weak D match, TRBD1 (6 bases). V lost 2 bases and J 4 bases, leaving 8 bases between the germline ends. The CDR3 loop spans 13 amino acids. Germline values: CDR1 MDHEN, CDR2 SYDVKM. CDR3 protein: CASSLGGRETQYF. The CDR3 DNA sequence: TGTGCCAGCAGTTTAGGGGGCAGAGAGACCCAGTACTTC.

The gene calls are TRBV19 and TRBJ2-7, with D unclear. CDR1 and CDR2 from the germline V gene are LNHDA and SQIVND (reference sequence). The germline V and J ends were trimmed by 5 bases and 2 bases, with 13 bases remaining between them. The CDR3 contains 14 residues. In nucleotides, the CDR3 is TGTGCCAGTAGTCCGACCCGCGGAACCTACGAGCAGTACTTC. Translation: CASSPTRGTYEQYF.

The CDR3 DNA reads as TGTGCCAGCAGACCCGGGACTAGCGGGGGGCCTTACGAGCAGTACTTC. It codes for CASRPGTSGGPYEQYF. V is TRBV11-3 and J is TRBJ2-7; 15 nucleotides match TRBD2. This CDR3 has 16 amino acids. In germline, CDR1 is SGHNT, CDR2 YENEEA. The ends lost 6 bases at V and 4 bases at J; junction bases unmatched: 7.

This sequence joins TRBV6-8 and TRBJ1-5; D not resolved. The CDR3 loop spans 13 amino acids. In germline, CDR1 is MNHGY, CDR2 SAAAGT. Trimming left V 5 bases short and J 1 base short, with 6 bases between. The CDR3 region has the DNA TGTGCCAGCAGTCCAGACAGCAATCAGCCCCAGCATTTT. It codes for CASSPDSNQPQHF.

DNA of the CDR3: TGTGCCAGCACCAGGGGGCACTCTTCGGGAGAGCAGTACTTC. This translates into CASTRGHSSGEQYF. V usage is TRBV6-8 and J usage is TRBJ2-7; 8 nucleotides align to TRBD1. The CDR3 loop spans 14 amino acids. The V gene end was trimmed by 7 bases and the J gene end by 7 bases; junction bases not matched to a gene: 12. Germline CDR1 is MNHGY and CDR2 is SAAAGT.

The rearrangement links TRBV5-1 to TRBJ2-2; 7 positions match TRBD1. CDR3 length: 14 residues. CDR1 and CDR2 from the germline V gene are SGHRS and YFSETQ. Unmatched junction bases numbered 6, after V lost 4 bases and J lost 6 bases. As DNA, the CDR3 is TGCGCCAGCAGCATTTCAACAGGGGCCGGGGAGCTGTTTTTT. Translated: CASSISTGAGELFF. Full variable domain (missing parts from reference TRBV5-1 and TRBJ2-2): KAGVTQTPRYLIKTRGQQVTLSCSPISGHRSVSWYQQTPGQGLQFLFEYFSETQRNKGNFPGRFSGRQFSNSRSEMNVSTLELGDSALYLCASSISTGAGELFFGEGSRLTVL.

The gene calls are TRBV30 and TRBJ1-1; D is undetermined. CDR3 size: 12 residues. V was cut by 3 bases and J by 0 bases, with 5 bases left in between. Germline CDR1 GTSNPN, CDR2 SVGIG (reference sequence). The CDR3 DNA reads TGTGCCTGGAGCGATTTGAACACTGAAGCTTTCTTT. Translating it yields CAWSDLNTEAFF.

The rearrangement uses TRBV11-3 and TRBJ1-5; D might be TRBD1 (6 bases). Germline CDR1 is SGHNT and CDR2 is YENEEA. This CDR3 contains 17 residues. Trimming left V 5 bases short and J 1 base short, with 18 bases between. The CDR3 spells CASSTSPFRGSNQPQHF. The CDR3 DNA follows: TGTGCCAGCAGCACCAGTCCGTTCAGGGGCAGCAATCAGCCCCAGCATTTT.

The rearrangement uses TRBV5-1 and TRBJ2-2; D may match TRBD1 or TRBD2 (5 bases each). Trimming removed 4 bases at V and 0 bases at J, with 10 bases between. Germline V gene data show CDR1 as SGHRS and CDR2 as YFSETQ. This CDR3 contains 15 residues. DNA of the CDR3: TGCGCCAGCAGCCCCGGGACCGCGAACACCGGGGAGCTGTTTTTT. Amino acids: CASSPGTANTGELFF.

The chain uses TRBV28 and TRBJ2-7; 7 bases fit TRBD1. CDR1 is MDHEN, CDR2 SYDVKM, per germline. The CDR3 covers 15 residues. The trim removed 5 bases at V and 7 bases at J, leaving 14 bases unmatched. The CDR3 DNA is TGTGCCAGCAGTCCAAATCCCCCGGGACAGAGTGAGCAGTACTTC. Residues: CASSPNPPGQSEQYF.

The chain has TRBV6-4 and TRBJ1-5, with a weak D call TRBD1 (5 bases). This CDR3 has 19 residues. Germline V gives CDR1 MRHNA, CDR2 SNTAGT. Trimming took off 5 bases at V and 4 bases at J, with 27 bases between the two ends. CDR3 amino acids: CASSRGTSGRGDGNQPQHF. CDR3 bases: TGTGCCAGCAGTCGCGGGACCTCGGGGAGGGGTGACGGGAATCAGCCCCAGCATTTT.

The CDR3 nucleotides are TGTGCCAGTAGCCTACTAAGGGGGACGCAGGAAGACACCATATATTTT. It specifies CASSLLRGTQEDTIYF. The chain has TRBV19 and TRBJ1-3, with D possibly being TRBD1 (6 bases). V lost 6 bases and J lost 8, with 23 bases in between. Germline CDR1 and CDR2: LNHDA and SQIVND (reference sequence). The CDR3 has 16 amino acids.

The chain is built from TRBV7-1 and TRBJ1-2, with 7 nucleotides matching TRBD1. TRBV7-1 is filed as an ORF, its function uncertain. Trimming at V came to 4 bases and at J to 7 bases, leaving 6 bases not matched to a gene. The CDR3 is 13 residues long. CDR3 in DNA: TGTGCCAGCAGCTTAGCGCGACAGGGTGGCTACACCTTC. Translating gives CASSLARQGGYTF.

This chain joins TRBV7-8 and TRBJ2-6; TRBD1 or TRBD2 may be the D gene (5 bases each). Germline V gene data show CDR1 as SGHVS and CDR2 as FQNEAQ. Trimming shortened V by 5 bases and J by 1 base, and 21 bases separated the two germline ends. The CDR3 is 19 residues long. CDR3 in amino acids: CASSPWWGTLTSGANVLTF. The CDR3, as DNA: TGTGCCAGCAGCCCCTGGTGGGGGACCCTTACGTCTGGGGCCAACGTCCTGACTTTC.

J is TRBJ1-2 and V is TRBV6-8; D is unclear. V was cut by 7 bases and J by 0 bases, with 9 bases left in between. CDR1 is MNHGY, CDR2 SAAAGT, per germline. CDR3 length: 13 amino acids. CDR3 coding DNA: TGTGCCAGCACAGGTTTAGCTAACTATGGCTACACCTTC. This sequence encodes CASTGLANYGYTF.

The chain is built from TRBV11-3 and TRBJ1-4, with a tentative D call TRBD1 (5 bases). The V and J ends lost 8 bases and 4 bases respectively, with 20 bases between them. Germline CDR1 SGHNT, CDR2 YENEEA. The CDR3 is made up of 16 amino acids. The CDR3 region is CASAPHRGSRNEKLFF. CDR3 nucleotide sequence: TGTGCCAGCGCCCCCCACCGGGGGTCCCGTAATGAAAAACTGTTTTTT.

This chain connects TRBV15 to TRBJ2-1; D gene ambiguous. Trimming removed 1 base at V and 6 bases at J, with 10 bases between. Germline V CDR1 and CDR2: LNHNV, YYDKDF (reference sequence). The CDR3 is 14 residues long. Here the CDR3 DNA reads TGTGCCACCAGCAGAGGCCGCGACCTCAATGAGCAGTTCTTC. Encoded protein: CATSRGRDLNEQFF.

V usage is TRBV19 and J usage is TRBJ1-2; 9 bases are shared with TRBD1. Germline assignment: CDR1 LNHDA and CDR2 SQIVND (reference sequence). The CDR3 consists of 15 residues. Losses at the gene ends were 4 bases for V and 5 bases for J; bases not matched to a gene: 8. The CDR3 loop reads CASSNRRDRVYGYTF. The CDR3 DNA follows: TGTGCCAGTAGTAACCGCCGGGACAGGGTATATGGCTACACCTTC.

In its sample, this clone was seen a few times. The chain has TRBV6-8 and TRBJ2-1; maybe TRBD2 (5 bases). Trimming took off 5 bases at V and 12 bases at J, with 20 bases between the two ends. The V gene's germline CDR1 is MNHGY and CDR2 SAAAGT. The CDR3 contains 14 residues. The CDR3 protein is CASSQPRRLPWQFF. The CDR3, as DNA: TGTGCCAGCAGTCAGCCCCGGAGGTTACCGTGGCAGTTCTTC.

Only one count was recorded for this clone. The chain carries TRBV19 and TRBJ1-4, with no clear D. The CDR3 loop spans 14 amino acids. Trimming left V 0 bases short and J 5 bases short, with 7 bases between. Germline CDR1 is LNHDA and CDR2 is SQIVND (reference sequence). CDR3 loop: CASSIDTGNEKLFF. In DNA, the CDR3 is TGTGCCAGTAGTATAGATACCGGGAATGAAAAACTGTTTTTT.

This sequence joins TRBV6-8 and TRBJ2-7, with 7 bases fitting TRBD1. CDR3 length: 14 residues. The V gene's germline CDR1 is MNHGY and CDR2 SAAAGT. V lost 6 bases to trimming and J lost 1 base; unmatched junction nucleotides: 6. CDR3 amino acids: CASSPGTASYEQYF. The CDR3 region has the DNA TGTGCCAGCAGCCCCGGGACAGCTTCCTACGAGCAGTACTTC.